This T cell receptor (beta chain) was identified in a study of shared clonotypes between healthy human individuals. For each subset, genomic DNA was distributed in equal portions over several immunoSEQ plates. This table comes from immunoSEQ multiplex PCR, and its TCRdb copy is limited to in-frame clones, with some not included. Here the sample spans hundreds of thousands of clones, 85% to 95% being singletons. The study, taken as a whole, reports: Sampling covered nothing but blood. Tissue TCR repertoires likely differ from those found in blood.

Naive CD8 cells lacked CD45RO and underwent positive selection for CCR7, leaving out terminally differentiated effector memory CD45RA+ cells. As concerns this clone: Its target is unknown.

The V end lost 0 bases, the J end lost 0 bases, and 3 bases lay between the germline ends. CDR3 size: 13 residues. Germline assignment: CDR1 SGHTA and CDR2 FQGNSA. The sequenced material came from naive CD8+ T cells sorted from blood. This chain joins TRBV7-2 and TRBJ2-7; D not certain. This TCR came from a woman aged 25-40 years in good health. CDR3 DNA sequence: TGTGCCAGCAGCTTAGCCCACTCCTACGAGCAGTACTTC. This translates into CASSLAHSYEQYF.